These 18 T cell receptor beta chains originate from one sample sequenced in a study of cytomegalovirus exposure and HLA in healthy donors. PCR employed 60 Vbeta and 13 Jbeta primers. Libraries were prepared by immunoSEQ multiplex PCR; TCRdb keeps only in-frame clonotypes and omits some of them. In the table there are about 130,000 clones, 80% of which are singletons. Material for sequencing was PBMCs. Every receptor here comes from a man under 40 in good health and CMV-seronegative.

This sequence joins TRBV2 and TRBJ2-7, with TRBD2 matching 13 bases. The V and J ends lost 8 bases and 1 base, in that order; junction bases with no gene match: 8. The CDR3 has 16 amino acids. Germline loops: CDR1 SNHLY, CDR2 FYNNEI. CDR3 DNA: TGTGCCAGCCAGGGACTAGCGGGAAGTTCATCCTACGAGCAGTACTTC. The encoded protein is CASQGLAGSSSYEQYF.

The J gene is TRBJ2-1, the V gene TRBV4-2; D remains unclear. Germline V gene sequence: CDR1 LGHNA, CDR2 YNFKEQ. This CDR3 has 13 residues. Trimming removed 5 bases from V and 6 bases from J, with 11 bases in between. The CDR3 nucleotides are TGTGCCAGCAGCGTTAGTCTCGGCAATGAGCAGTTCTTC. Translation: CASSVSLGNEQFF.

This rearrangement joins TRBV5-1 to TRBJ2-7; D may be TRBD1 (5 bases). V lost 4 bases and J lost 2, with 13 bases in between. The CDR3 is 14 amino acids. CDR1 SGHRS and CDR2 YFSETQ come from the germline V gene. CDR3 DNA: TGCGCCAGCAGCCCCGACAGTGCTGCCTACGAGCAGTACTTC. Its translation: CASSPDSAAYEQYF.

Note on this clone: In the same sample, other DNA sequences code for this CDR3. V gene TRBV12-2 combines with J gene TRBJ1-6; the D call TRBD1 from the table was never checked on the DNA. TRBV12-2 is a recognized pseudogene. The length of the CDR3 is 16 residues. CDR3 loop: CASREGQVWRKSPLHF. The CDR3 bases are TGTGCAAGTCGCGAAGGACAGGTATGGAGGAAATCACCCCTCCACTTT.

The gene calls are TRBV6-6 and TRBJ1-2, with 8 bases identical to TRBD1. CDR1 MNHNY and CDR2 SVGAGI come from the germline V gene (reference sequence). The CDR3 totals 14 residues. J lost 3 bases, V lost 7 bases, and 7 bases had no gene match. The CDR3, as DNA: TGTGCCAGCACTCAGGGGGCCGGAGACTATGGCTACACCTTC. Encoded protein: CASTQGAGDYGYTF.

The chain combines TRBV6-6 with TRBJ2-7, with D maybe TRBD1 (6 bases). Germline lookup yields CDR1 MNHNY and CDR2 SVGAGI (reference sequence). The CDR3 length is 14 residues. Trimming left V 2 bases short and J 3 bases short, with 11 bases between. The CDR3 is CASSYPGQNYEQYF. As DNA, the CDR3 is TGTGCCAGCAGTTACCCCGGACAGAACTACGAGCAGTACTTC.

The chain employs TRBV4-2 and TRBJ1-6; 7 positions match TRBD1. V was clipped by 4 bases and J by 9 bases; unmatched bases: 9. The germline gives CDR1 LGHNA, CDR2 YNFKEQ. The CDR3 covers 15 residues. The CDR3 region has the DNA TGTGCCAGCAGCCTAGACGGACAGGACGCTTCACCCCTCCACTTT. Residues: CASSLDGQDASPLHF.

This clone is a singleton in its sample. The chain couples TRBV7-9 to TRBJ2-2; D gene uncertain. V dropped 2 bases and J dropped 2 bases, with 9 bases sitting between them. From germline, CDR1 is SEHNR and CDR2 FQNEAQ (reference sequence). The CDR3 has 15 amino acids. The CDR3 coding sequence is TGTGCCAGCAGCTTAACGACTGGTAACACCGGGGAGCTGTTTTTT. Translating gives CASSLTTGNTGELFF.

This clone was seen more than once but under ten times. Distinct nucleotide sequences in the sample also encode this CDR3. CDR3 sequence (DNA): TGTGCCAGCAGTGAAGCGTCAGGGTATGGCTACACCTTC. Protein product: CASSEASGYGYTF. The chain recombines TRBV6-1 with TRBJ1-2; D is possibly TRBD1 (5 bases). With 0 bases removed from V and 5 bases from J, the gap between germline ends came to 7 bases. This CDR3 contains 13 residues. The germline V gene encodes CDR1 MNHNS and CDR2 SASEGT.

This sequence joins TRBV4-3 and TRBJ2-7; D gene unclear. Trimming shortened V by 1 base and J by 3 bases, and 13 bases separated the two germline ends. The length of the CDR3 is 15 residues. Germline CDR1 and CDR2: LGHNA and YSLEER. Here the CDR3 reads CASSQGPGEHYEQYF. The CDR3 bases are TGCGCCAGCAGCCAAGGTCCAGGCGAACACTACGAGCAGTACTTC.

Comment on this clone: The junction departs from germline at one end; a sequencing error may be responsible. The rearrangement links TRBV7-7 to TRBJ2-5; D not certain. The CDR3 runs to 14 residues. CDR1 is SSHAT, CDR2 FNYEAQ, per germline (reference sequence). CDR3 protein: CASSFNQNQETQYF. The CDR3 nucleotides read TGTGCTAGCAGCTTCAATCAGAACCAAGAGACCCAGTACTTC.

The table lists this clone with a count of one. V and J are TRBV28 and TRBJ1-5; weak D call: TRBD1 (6 bases). The CDR3 sequence is 13 residues long. Germline loops: CDR1 MDHEN, CDR2 SYDVKM. The CDR3 nucleotides are TGTGCGAGTACAGGGCTGGTCAATCAGCCCCAGCATTTT. Its protein is CASTGLVNQPQHF.

This chain links TRBV7-2 with TRBJ2-1, with TRBD2 matching 8 bases. Germline V CDR1 and CDR2: SGHTA, FQGNSA. Losses at the gene ends were 1 base for V and 5 bases for J; bases not matched to a gene: 7. The CDR3 runs 16 residues. CDR3 sequence: CASSLVAGRGDNEQFF. The DNA for the CDR3 is TGTGCCAGCAGCTTAGTGGCAGGGCGGGGGGACAATGAGCAGTTCTTC.

The chain is built from TRBV5-1 and TRBJ2-7; 8 nucleotides line up with TRBD1. J was trimmed by 1 base and V by 0 bases; bases with no gene match: 6. Germline V gene sequence: CDR1 SGHRS, CDR2 YFSETQ. The CDR3 contains 16 residues. In DNA, the CDR3 is TGCGCCAGCAGCTTGGATGGGAGACAGGGGTCCTACGAGCAGTACTTC. As protein: CASSLDGRQGSYEQYF.

This clone occurred once. V is TRBV2 and J is TRBJ2-7, with TRBD1 matching 9 bases. This CDR3 is built from 14 residues. Germline CDR1 reads SNHLY; CDR2 reads FYNNEI. Trimming removed 5 bases from V and 3 bases from J; junction bases left unmatched: 5. CDR3 bases: TGTGCCAGCAGTCCCGGGACAGGGAGCTACGAGCAGTACTTC. Its translation is CASSPGTGSYEQYF.

The DNA of the CDR3 is TGTGCCAGCAGCTCTCGGACTAGCGGGGGGTCAGATACGCAGTATTTT. Its protein product is CASSSRTSGGSDTQYF. The chain couples TRBV13 to TRBJ2-3; TRBD2 matches at 14 bases. Germline values: CDR1 PRHDT, CDR2 FYEKMQ (reference sequence). With 4 bases clipped from V and 4 bases from J, the junction kept 4 bases outside the gene matches. The CDR3 is made up of 16 amino acids.

The chain employs TRBV7-9 and TRBJ2-1, with 8 bases identical to TRBD2. This CDR3 region has 12 residues. The V segment lost 8 bases and the J segment 9 bases; nucleotides outside the gene matches: 6. Germline assignment: CDR1 SEHNR and CDR2 FQNEAQ (reference sequence). The DNA of the CDR3 is TGTGCCAGCCGGGAGGGGCTCGCTGAGCAGTTCTTC. Encoded protein: CASREGLAEQFF.

The chain links TRBV28 to TRBJ1-4; 7 bases fit TRBD1. CDR3 size: 15 residues. Germline-derived CDR1 and CDR2 are MDHEN and SYDVKM. The junction had 10 bases not matched to a gene; V was cut back by 6 bases and J by 6 bases. The CDR3: CASRAQGGTHEKLFF. The CDR3 region has the DNA TGTGCCAGCAGGGCCCAGGGGGGTACTCATGAAAAACTGTTTTTT.